What follows are 2 T cell receptor beta chains derived from one specimen sequenced in a study of T cell responses to AZD1222 COVID-19 vaccine. Repertoires were generated with immunoSEQ multiplex PCR, while TCRdb's copy carries only in-frame clones and drops some. Among some 170,000 clones listed, about 89% were seen once. The starting material was peripheral blood, obtained on day 0 of AZD1222 vaccination. These TCRs come from an adult in good health.

The gene calls are TRBV19 and TRBJ1-3; 8 bases are a match to TRBD1. The germline CDR1 and CDR2 sequences are LNHDA and SQIVND (reference sequence). CDR3 length equals 14 residues. The V segment lost 8 bases and the J segment 3 bases; nucleotides outside the gene matches: 6. The CDR3 bases are TGTGCCAGTGACCAGGGGGCGCATGGAAACACCATATATTTT. Translating gives CASDQGAHGNTIYF. The entire variable domain, with the rest obtained from reference TRBV19 and TRBJ1-3, is as follows: DGGITQSPKYLFRKEGQNVTLSCEQNLNHDAMYWYRQDPGQGLRLIYYSQIVNDFQKGDIAEGYSVSREKKESFPLTVTSAQKNPTAFYLCASDQGAHGNTIYFGEGSWLTVV.

The CDR3 DNA is TGTGCCACCAGGAGGACAGGGATGAACACTGAAGCTTTCTTT. Translated, it gives CATRRTGMNTEAFF. The chain carries TRBV24-1 and TRBJ1-1; 8 bases map to TRBD1. V trimming: 7 bases; J trimming: 0 bases; junction bases outside the gene matches: 3. CDR1 and CDR2 from the germline V gene are KGHDR and SFDVKD. The CDR3 runs to 14 residues.